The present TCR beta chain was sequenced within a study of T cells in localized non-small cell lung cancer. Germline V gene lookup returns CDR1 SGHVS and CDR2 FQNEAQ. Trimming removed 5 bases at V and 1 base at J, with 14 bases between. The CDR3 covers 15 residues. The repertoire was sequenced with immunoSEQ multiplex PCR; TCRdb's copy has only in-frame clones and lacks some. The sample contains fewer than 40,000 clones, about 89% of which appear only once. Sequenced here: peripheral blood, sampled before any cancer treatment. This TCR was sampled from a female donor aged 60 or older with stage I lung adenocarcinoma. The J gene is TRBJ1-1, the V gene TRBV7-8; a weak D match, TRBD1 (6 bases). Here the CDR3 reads CASSPMETGNTEAFF. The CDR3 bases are TGTGCCAGCAGCCCGATGGAGACAGGGAACACTGAAGCTTTCTTT.